This TCR beta chain was sequenced during a study of shared clonotypes between healthy human individuals. Study findings and constraints: Since donors were few, the genetic and exposure-history diversity represented was limited.

The genomic DNA of each subset was split evenly across several immunoSEQ plates. Bulk PBMC genomic DNA spanned ten immunoSEQ deep plates. Data came from immunoSEQ multiplex PCR; TCRdb stores just in-frame clones and leaves some out. The repertoire holds under 600,000 clones, with over 60% as singletons. Germline assignment: CDR1 MGHDK and CDR2 SYGVNS. The CDR3 length is 16 residues. V lost 4 bases, J lost 3 bases, and 9 bases stayed unmatched. A remark on this clone: Antigen specificity is unknown.

Sequences were obtained from PBMCs. The sequence was obtained from a middle-aged woman in good health. Some clones in this sample may be carry-over from other donors' samples. The chain carries TRBV25-1 and TRBJ2-1; 7 nucleotides match TRBD1. The CDR3 protein is CASSAPPGQNYNEQFF. The CDR3 nucleotides are TGTGCCAGCAGTGCACCTCCGGGACAGAACTACAATGAGCAGTTCTTC.